This TCR beta chain was profiled in a study of human T cells and chemical hapten exposure. Study-level background: The patients were mostly female; they had alopecia areata, totalis or universalis.

Time point described: patch test 2, 6 weeks after DPC sensitization. Specified treatment: therapeutic diphenylcyclopropenone sensitization with weekly scalp DPC. Per the germline V gene, CDR1 is LGHDT and CDR2 is YNNKEL (reference sequence). V gave up 4 bases and J gave up 0 bases; unmatched junction bases: 5. CDR3 size: 16 residues. Separate cDNA molecules received unique molecular identifiers, which the library attached to them. In the original analysis: Sequenced samples showed a median of 95,638 TCRs each, with counts running from about 22,000 to 700,000. One entry per CDR3 protein results from TCRdb running MiXCR on the RACE reads. The V and J calls follow TCRdb's processing rather than the paper's. The repertoire holds around 130,000 distinct CDR3 sequences, with about 11% as singletons.

The material was whole blood, obtained in connection with sensitization to the hapten diphenylcyclopropenone (DPC). This chain links TRBV3-1 with TRBJ2-4; TRBD1 aligns across 8 bases. This TCR derives from a woman between 50 and 59 years old with alopecia areata. Some clones in this sample may be carry-over from other donors' samples. The CDR3 here is CASSPTGALAKNIQYF. CDR3 nucleotide sequence: TGTGCCAGCAGCCCGACAGGGGCCCTAGCCAAAAACATTCAGTACTTC.